This passage covers 17 T cell receptor beta chains from one sample sequenced in a study of Ad26.COV2.S vaccination and SARS-CoV-2 variants. Clones were read by immunoSEQ multiplex PCR, and TCRdb kept only the in-frame ones, dropping some. The sample lists some 640,000 clones, about 90% occurring once. Sample treatment: about 20 received Ad26.COV2.S at low or high dose, single or two shots; 5 received placebo; per-sample allocation not given. Each sample was drawn 63 days after the first injection (of vaccine or placebo). Source: peripheral blood, taken in a trial of Ad26.COV2.S vaccine versus placebo. The receptor set was obtained from a person between 18 and 65 years old who received the Ad26.COV2.S COVID-19 vaccine or a placebo.

The V and J genes are TRBV19 and TRBJ2-1, with a tentative D call TRBD2 (6 bases). Germline V gene sequence: CDR1 LNHDA, CDR2 SQIVND (reference sequence). Trimming left V 10 bases short and J 4 bases short, with 14 bases between. The CDR3 sequence is 13 residues long. CDR3 coding DNA: TGTGCCACTAAACCGGGGACTTACAATGAGCAGTTCTTC. Its translation is CATKPGTYNEQFF.

This sequence joins TRBV7-9 and TRBJ2-1; D might be TRBD2 (6 bases). V lost 5 bases and J lost 9, with 8 bases in between. This CDR3 region has 11 residues. The germline CDR1 and CDR2 sequences are SEHNR and FQNEAQ (reference sequence). The CDR3 spells CASSPEGEQFF. As DNA, the CDR3 is TGTGCCAGCAGCCCGGAGGGTGAGCAGTTCTTC.

The chain couples TRBV2 to TRBJ2-7; 8 nucleotides agree with TRBD2. Germline values: CDR1 SNHLY, CDR2 FYNNEI. V lost 6 bases and J lost 6; bases outside the gene matches: 10. This CDR3 is built from 14 residues. The CDR3 here is CASRMGLEAGEQYF. CDR3 nucleotides: TGTGCCAGCAGGATGGGACTAGAGGCAGGCGAGCAGTACTTC. The full variable domain, with the rest looked up from reference TRBV2 and TRBJ2-7, is EPEVTQTPSHQVTQMGQEVILRCVPISNHLYFYWYRQILGQKVEFLVSFYNNEISEKSEIFDDQFSVERPDGSNFTLKIRSTKLEDSAMYFCASRMGLEAGEQYFGPGTRLTVT.

The chain couples TRBV5-4 to TRBJ2-3; 7 bases align to TRBD2. There are 15 residues in the CDR3. The V and J ends lost 1 base and 2 bases, in that order; junction bases with no gene match: 4. Germline CDR1 is SGHNT and CDR2 is YYREEE (reference sequence). CDR3 in amino acids: CASSLTSASTDTQYF. DNA for the CDR3: TGTGCCAGCAGCTTGACTAGCGCTTCCACAGATACGCAGTATTTT.

The chain combines TRBV19 with TRBJ2-5, with D perhaps matching TRBD2 (7 bases). The germline CDR1 and CDR2 sequences are LNHDA and SQIVND (reference sequence). The CDR3 spans 17 residues. V shed 9 bases and J shed 0 bases, with 23 bases lying between them. The CDR3 coding sequence is TGTGCCAGCCAAAGCGGGGTCGGGGGGACACACCAAGAGACCCAGTACTTC. As protein: CASQSGVGGTHQETQYF.

This chain joins TRBV6-2 or TRBV6-3 and TRBJ1-1; unclear D gene. The ends were cut back, 3 bases at V and 4 bases at J, with 12 bases in the middle. This CDR3 is built from 14 residues. Germline V lookup: CDR1 MNHEY, CDR2 SVGEGT. The CDR3 region is CASSYTGGSTEAFF. Here the CDR3 DNA reads TGTGCCAGCAGTTATACCGGAGGGAGCACTGAAGCTTTCTTT.

For this clone: At the DNA level, this CDR3 is encoded by other sequences in the same sample as well. The chain recombines TRBV5-1 with TRBJ2-6; possibly TRBD1 or TRBD2 for D (5 bases each). Trimming took off 0 bases at V and 2 bases at J, with 6 bases between the two ends. Germline lookup yields CDR1 SGHRS and CDR2 YFSETQ. CDR3 size: 15 residues. The CDR3, as DNA: TGCGCCAGCAGCTTGGCGGGGCCTGGGGCCAACGTCCTGACTTTC. This codes for CASSLAGPGANVLTF.

The chain recombines TRBV4-1 with TRBJ2-7, with 10 bases that match TRBD2. Germline loops: CDR1 MGHRA, CDR2 YSYEKL. Trimming took 3 bases from V and 2 from J; bases not matched to a gene: 4. CDR3 length: 15 residues. CDR3 protein: CASSHDSGGTYEQYF. In DNA, the CDR3 is TGCGCCAGCAGCCACGATAGCGGGGGGACCTACGAGCAGTACTTC.

The rearrangement uses TRBV12-1 and TRBJ1-5; the table assigns TRBD1, which was not confirmed against the DNA. TRBV12-1 is recorded as a pseudogene. The CDR3 consists of 16 residues. The CDR3: CASRSAGDFGNQPQHF. CDR3 sequence (DNA): TGTGCCAGCAGGTCCGCAGGGGATTTTGGCAATCAGCCCCAGCATTTT.

The chain combines TRBV5-1 with TRBJ2-7; 10 bases are a match to TRBD1. This CDR3 is 14 amino acids long. Trimming removed 4 bases from V and 6 bases from J; junction bases left unmatched: 7. CDR1 and CDR2 from the germline V gene are SGHRS and YFSETQ. The chain's CDR3 is CASSLGQGESEQYF. CDR3 in DNA: TGCGCCAGCAGCCTCGGACAGGGGGAGAGCGAGCAGTACTTC.

This clone was picked up one time. CDR3 amino acids: CASSPGGHEQYF. CDR3 DNA: TGTGCCAGCAGCCCGGGGGGCCACGAGCAGTACTTC. This chain uses TRBV12-3 or TRBV12-4 with TRBJ2-7; weak D call: TRBD2 (7 bases). CDR3 length equals 12 residues. V shed 6 bases and J shed 5 bases, with 11 bases lying between them.

Regarding this clone: This specimen includes other DNA sequences encoding the same CDR3. The chain recombines TRBV7-9 with TRBJ1-4, with 7 bases matching TRBD1. V was pared by 1 base and J by 5 bases, with 1 base of the junction left unmatched. Per germline, CDR1 SEHNR and CDR2 FQNEAQ (reference sequence). The length of the CDR3 is 14 residues. The DNA of the CDR3 is TGTGCCAGCAGCTTAGACAGGGGCAATGAAAAACTGTTTTTT. Protein sequence: CASSLDRGNEKLFF.

The chain joins TRBV29-1 to TRBJ2-1, with 7 nucleotides matching TRBD1. The V and J ends lost 0 bases and 2 bases, in that order; junction bases with no gene match: 4. This CDR3 is built from 15 residues. Germline loops: CDR1 SQVTM, CDR2 ANQGSEA. CDR3 in DNA: TGCAGCGTTGAAGATGACAGGGTTGCCTACAATGAGCAGTTCTTC. It codes for CSVEDDRVAYNEQFF.

The rearrangement links TRBV13 to TRBJ1-4, with 9 bases lining up with TRBD1. This CDR3 has 15 residues. V lost 5 bases and J lost 3; bases outside the gene matches: 4. Looked up from germline, CDR1 is PRHDT and CDR2 is FYEKMQ (reference sequence). The CDR3: CASSPRTGANEKLFF. The CDR3, as DNA: TGTGCCAGCAGCCCCCGGACAGGGGCTAATGAAAAACTGTTTTTT.

The J gene is TRBJ1-4, the V gene TRBV15; D is unresolved. V was pared by 1 base and J by 6 bases, with 12 bases between. The V gene's germline CDR1 is LNHNV and CDR2 YYDKDF (reference sequence). This CDR3 contains 15 residues. This CDR3 is CATSRVAYVDEKLFF. CDR3 in DNA: TGTGCCACCAGCAGAGTTGCGTATGTGGATGAAAAACTGTTTTTT. The full variable domain, with the rest looked up from reference TRBV15 and TRBJ1-4, is DAMVIQNPRYQVTQFGKPVTLSCSQTLNHNVMYWYQQKSSQAPKLLFHYYDKDFNNEADTPDNFQSRRPNTSFCFLDIRSPGLGDTAMYLCATSRVAYVDEKLFFGSGTQLSVL.

V usage is TRBV6-5 and J usage is TRBJ1-3; D is unclear. CDR1 is MNHEY, CDR2 SVGAGI, per germline. The V end lost 0 bases, the J end lost 0 bases, and 9 bases lay between the germline ends. The CDR3 is 16 residues long. The CDR3 nucleotides read TGTGCCAGCAGTTACTCGAAACATCTCTCTGGAAACACCATATATTTT. It translates to CASSYSKHLSGNTIYF.

The V call is TRBV20-1, the J call TRBJ2-1, with 7 bases lining up with TRBD2. The CDR3 covers 15 residues. In germline, CDR1 is DFQATT, CDR2 SNEGSKA (reference sequence). The V and J ends lost 3 bases and 4 bases, in that order; junction bases with no gene match: 9. CDR3 nucleotide sequence: TGCAGTGCTAGTGAAAGCGGGACCCTATACAATGAGCAGTTCTTC. It yields the protein CSASESGTLYNEQFF.